The 12 T cell receptor beta chains in this list originate from one sample, sequenced in a study of identifying expanded T cells in peripheral blood. Assay: immunoSEQ multiplex PCR; the TCRdb copy retains only in-frame clones and omits some. The repertoire holds about 110,000 clones, with 80% to 90% as singletons. Sequencing input: blood. The receptors shown here come from a person between 18 and 69 years old in good health.

The chain carries TRBV7-2 and TRBJ2-1; D ambiguous. Germline V gene lookup returns CDR1 SGHTA and CDR2 FQGNSA. Trimming shortened V by 1 base and J by 10 bases, and 11 bases separated the two germline ends. There are 13 residues in the CDR3. The CDR3 loop reads CASSLGLGSEQFF. The CDR3 DNA reads TGTGCCAGCAGCTTAGGGTTGGGGTCCGAGCAGTTCTTC.

V usage is TRBV7-2 and J usage is TRBJ1-1; D is unclear. Germline V gene lookup returns CDR1 SGHTA and CDR2 FQGNSA. This CDR3 is 15 amino acids long. V was trimmed by 1 base and J by 0 bases, leaving 9 bases between them. CDR3 sequence (DNA): TGTGCCAGCAGCTTAGAGATTGCGATGAACACTGAAGCTTTCTTT. Protein product: CASSLEIAMNTEAFF.

The V call is TRBV11-2, the J call TRBJ1-1, with 12 positions matching TRBD1. The CDR3 consists of 14 residues. Germline V gene data show CDR1 as SGHAT and CDR2 as FQNNGV. V was pared by 5 bases and J by 10 bases, with 8 bases of the junction left unmatched. The CDR3 loop is CASSTQGQGARAFF. The CDR3 nucleotides are TGTGCCAGCAGCACCCAGGGACAGGGGGCGCGAGCTTTCTTT.

V and J are TRBV27 and TRBJ1-6, with a weak D call TRBD1 (6 bases). The V end lost 5 bases, the J end lost 8 bases, and 22 bases lay between the germline ends. The CDR3 has 17 residues. CDR1 is MNHEY and CDR2 is SMNVEV in the germline V gene (reference sequence). CDR3 in amino acids: CASSLIGVGARDSPLHF. As DNA, the CDR3 is TGTGCCAGCAGTCTCATCGGTGTGGGGGCTCGGGATTCACCCCTCCACTTT.

The chain recombines TRBV28 with TRBJ1-4; D remains unclear. Per the germline V gene, CDR1 is MDHEN and CDR2 is SYDVKM. The CDR3 sequence is 13 residues long. V lost 6 bases and J 4 bases, leaving 9 bases between the germline ends. The CDR3 sequence: CASSSAHNEKLFF. The CDR3 DNA reads TGTGCCAGCAGCTCAGCCCATAATGAAAAACTGTTTTTT.

V is TRBV5-1 and J is TRBJ1-5, with a possible D match to TRBD1 (5 bases). CDR1 is SGHRS and CDR2 is YFSETQ in the germline V gene. The CDR3 sequence is 15 residues long. Trimming left V 0 bases short and J 7 bases short, with 14 bases between. The DNA of the CDR3 is TGCGCCAGCAGCTTGGAGGGGACGGCCATCCAGCCCCAGCATTTT. Translating it yields CASSLEGTAIQPQHF.

This rearrangement joins TRBV2 to TRBJ2-7; D unresolved. Trimming took 6 bases from V and 3 from J, leaving 18 bases between them. The CDR3 runs 15 residues. The germline CDR1 and CDR2 sequences are SNHLY and FYNNEI. This chain's CDR3 is CASRSLSLVNYEQYF. For the CDR3, the DNA is TGTGCCAGCAGATCACTTAGCCTAGTTAACTACGAGCAGTACTTC.

This clone has a single count. The chain carries TRBV27 and TRBJ1-1, with D hard to call. Trimming left V 7 bases short and J 3 bases short, with 15 bases between. CDR1 MNHEY and CDR2 SMNVEV come from the germline V gene (reference sequence). The CDR3 length is 14 residues. The CDR3: CASTRWGRDTEAFF. In nucleotides, the CDR3 is TGTGCCAGCACCCGTTGGGGTAGGGACACTGAAGCTTTCTTT.

The gene calls are TRBV15 and TRBJ2-1; 7 bases are shared with TRBD2. The V and J ends lost 2 bases and 0 bases, in that order; junction bases with no gene match: 1. The CDR3 sequence is 15 residues long. Germline CDR1 LNHNV, CDR2 YYDKDF (reference sequence). The CDR3 loop reads CATSRRTSSYNEQFF. CDR3 coding DNA: TGTGCCACCAGCAGAAGGACTAGCTCCTACAATGAGCAGTTCTTC.

The chain recombines TRBV21-1 with TRBJ2-3; the listed D gene, TRBD2, was not tested against the DNA. TRBV21-1 is tagged as a pseudogene. The CDR3 is 19 amino acids. The CDR3 is CASSKAAVSQRGVTDTQYF. CDR3 in DNA: TGTGCCAGCAGCAAAGCAGCGGTTTCACAGCGGGGGGTCACAGATACGCAGTATTTT.

This chain joins TRBV13 and TRBJ1-5; possibly TRBD1 for D (5 bases). This CDR3 is built from 15 residues. Germline CDR1 reads PRHDT; CDR2 reads FYEKMQ (reference sequence). V dropped 2 bases and J dropped 9 bases, with 17 bases sitting between them. The CDR3 sequence: CASSLRAMGGWPQHF. Written as DNA, the CDR3 is TGTGCCAGCAGCTTACGGGCAATGGGGGGTTGGCCCCAGCATTTT.

The chain employs TRBV6-5 and TRBJ1-1; D not resolved. The CDR3 length is 13 residues. Per the germline V gene, CDR1 is MNHEY and CDR2 is SVGAGI. Trimming left V 2 bases short and J 2 bases short, with 6 bases between. CDR3 in DNA: TGTGCCAGCAGTTACGGCCCCAACACTGAAGCTTTCTTT. Translating gives CASSYGPNTEAFF.